Listed below are T cell receptor beta chains from one sample, sequenced in a study of OX40 agonist ivuxolimab in advanced cancers. The method was immunoSEQ multiplex PCR; TCRdb's version includes in-frame clones alone and lacks a portion of them. The table records around 67,000 clones, 70% to 90% of them present only once. The source material was CD4+ or CD8+ T cells sorted from blood, sampled in a trial of the OX40 agonist ivuxolimab. These receptors came from an adult with an advanced solid tumor such as melanoma, head and neck, liver or kidney cancer. The CDR3 runs from the conserved cysteine through the conserved F or W. D genes are given only for firm matches. Expanded clones get a size class; other rows say once, few or many, or leave the size out.

d_call,v_call,j_call,clone_size,cdr3_aa,cdr3_nt
NA,TRBV7-2,TRBJ1-1,few,CASSMDGNTEAFF,TGTGCCAGCAGCATGGACGGGAACACTGAAGCTTTCTTT
NA,TRBV5-5,TRBJ2-2,NA,CASSPLRGGTGELFF,TGTGCCAGCAGCCCTTTGAGGGGAGGCACCGGGGAGCTGTTTTTT
TRBD1,TRBV27,TRBJ2-2,NA,CASSLNPRGRYTGELFF,TGTGCCAGCAGTTTAAACCCCAGGGGGCGATACACCGGGGAGCTGTTTTTT
NA,TRBV5-1,TRBJ2-2,NA,CASSYSTGELFF,TGCGCCAGCAGCTATTCCACCGGGGAGCTGTTTTTT
NA,TRBV28,TRBJ2-2,NA,CASSLWRDPDTGELFF,TGTGCCAGCAGTTTATGGCGGGACCCGGACACCGGGGAGCTGTTTTTT
TRBD1,TRBV28,TRBJ2-7,NA,CASSRRGTGGYEQYF,TGTGCCAGCAGTAGGAGGGGGACAGGGGGCTACGAGCAGTACTTC
NA,TRBV7-2,TRBJ1-2,NA,CASSFRWGNDYGYIF,TGTGCCAGCAGCTTTCGTTGGGGAAACGACTATGGCTACATCTTC
NA,TRBV29-1,TRBJ1-4,NA,CSVMVGQGREKLFF,TGCAGCGTGATGGTTGGCCAGGGGCGGGAAAAACTGTTTTTT
TRBD1,TRBV5-4,TRBJ1-2,NA,CASSLQGQGTYGYTF,TGTGCCAGCAGCTTGCAGGGACAGGGCACCTATGGCTACACCTTC
NA,TRBV9,TRBJ1-6,NA,CASSPRGGGSSYNSPLHF,TGTGCCAGCAGCCCTCGGGGAGGGGGTAGCTCCTATAATTCACCCCTCCACTTT
NA,TRBV16,TRBJ1-5,NA,CASSQERGGYSNQPQHF,TGTGCCAGCAGCCAAGAGCGGGGGGGGTATAGCAATCAGCCCCAGCATTTT
TRBD1,TRBV12-5,TRBJ2-3,NA,CASGSGQGAGDTQYF,TGTGCTAGTGGCTCGGGACAGGGGGCAGGAGATACGCAGTATTTT
NA,TRBV19,TRBJ2-5,NA,CASSMGGFAETQYF,TGTGCCAGTAGTATGGGAGGATTCGCAGAGACCCAGTACTTC
NA,TRBV6-6,TRBJ2-7,NA,CASRLNRDPYEQYF,TGTGCCAGCAGACTCAACCGGGACCCCTACGAGCAGTACTTC
NA,TRBV19,TRBJ1-2,NA,CASSIATGWGYTF,TGTGCCAGTAGTATCGCAACAGGGTGGGGCTACACCTTC
NA,TRBV19,TRBJ2-6,NA,CASSSPGRLGSGANVLTF,TGTGCCAGTAGCAGTCCAGGGAGGCTAGGGTCTGGGGCCAACGTCCTGACTTTC
TRBD2,TRBV2,TRBJ2-1,NA,CASSAPSLAGGNNEQFF,TGTGCCAGCAGTGCCCCAAGTCTAGCGGGAGGGAACAATGAGCAGTTCTTC
NA,TRBV7-9,TRBJ1-6,NA,CASSLEGVNSPLHF,TGTGCCAGCAGCTTAGAAGGGGTTAATTCACCCCTCCACTTT
TRBD2,TRBV4-3,TRBJ2-3,once,CASSQDFGRVTDTQYF,TGCGCCAGCAGCCAAGATTTCGGGAGGGTCACAGATACGCAGTATTTT
TRBD2,TRBV28,TRBJ2-1,NA,CASSSNAGTSGYNEQFF,TGTGCCAGCAGTTCAAATGCCGGGACTAGCGGGTACAATGAGCAGTTCTTC
NA,TRBV2,TRBJ1-5,NA,CASSVTRTNQPQHF,TGTGCCAGCAGCGTGACCAGGACCAATCAGCCCCAGCATTTT
TRBD1,TRBV5-1,TRBJ1-2,NA,CASSTGQGAVYGYTF,TGCGCCAGCAGCACAGGACAGGGGGCAGTCTATGGCTACACCTTC
TRBD1,TRBV6-1,TRBJ1-1,NA,CASRPTGRDTEAFF,TGTGCCAGCAGGCCGACAGGGAGGGACACTGAAGCTTTCTTT
NA,TRBV9,TRBJ2-5,once,CASSVVGENQETQYF,TGTGCCAGCAGCGTAGTGGGGGAGAATCAAGAGACCCAGTACTTC
TRBD1,TRBV10-2,TRBJ2-7,once,CANTGTGAYEQYF,TGCGCCAACACCGGGACAGGGGCCTACGAGCAGTACTTC
TRBD1,TRBV7-8,TRBJ1-2,few,CASSTDRGSDGYTF,TGTGCCAGCAGCACCGACAGGGGGTCCGATGGCTACACCTTC
NA,TRBV6-1,TRBJ1-5,NA,CASSPLDDQPQHF,TGTGCCAGCAGCCCCCTTGACGATCAGCCCCAGCATTTT
NA,TRBV27,TRBJ1-5,NA,CASSAGGSNQPQHF,TGTGCCAGCAGTGCGGGGGGGAGCAATCAGCCCCAGCATTTT
TRBD1,TRBV30,TRBJ1-5,NA,CAWSPGGGPQHF,TGTGCCTGGAGCCCAGGGGGGGGGCCCCAGCATTTT
NA,TRBV11-2,TRBJ2-2,few,CASSLGPSDTGELFF,TGTGCCAGCAGCTTAGGCCCTAGCGACACCGGGGAGCTGTTTTTT
NA,TRBV19,TRBJ2-5,NA,CASSIPGSQETQYF,TGTGCCAGTAGTATCCCAGGGAGCCAAGAGACCCAGTACTTC
NA,TRBV6-4,TRBJ2-2,once,CASSTEFNTGELFF,TGTGCCAGCAGTACGGAGTTCAACACCGGGGAGCTGTTTTTT
NA,TRBV4-1,TRBJ2-7,NA,CASSQGLYEQYF,TGCGCCAGCAGCCAAGGGCTCTACGAGCAGTACTTC
TRBD1,TRBV28,TRBJ1-4,NA,CASSTRQGTNEKLFF,TGTGCCAGCAGTACACGACAGGGAACTAATGAAAAACTGTTTTTT
TRBD1,TRBV6-5,TRBJ2-7,NA,CASRGTGTGRNEQYF,TGTGCCAGCAGAGGAACCGGGACAGGGAGGAACGAGCAGTACTTC